This paragraph reports one TCR beta chain. The record originates from a study of blood T cell repertoires in COVID-19. Study information: Both acute and convalescent COVID-19 samples were obtained from the United States, Italy and Spain.

In the study's own analysis: Amplification from reference gene primers served as the basis for estimated nucleated cell counts. Clones were sequenced by immunoSEQ multiplex PCR, and TCRdb holds only the in-frame ones, with some missing. That table is the source of V, J and clone size, and D and trimming were worked out from the DNA. The table has over 350,000 clones, roughly 90% seen once. Germline V gives CDR1 SNHLY, CDR2 FYNNEI. This CDR3 has 13 amino acids. V lost 4 bases and J lost 2, with 8 bases in between. The rearrangement joins TRBV2 to TRBJ1-2; the D gene is possibly TRBD1 (6 bases). Sequences were obtained from peripheral blood. This sequence originates from a woman aged 30 to 39 with active or convalescent COVID-19. The CDR3 region has the DNA TGTGCCAGCAGTGGACAGGAGAACTATGGCTACACCTTC. It yields the protein CASSGQENYGYTF. Using reference TRBV2 and TRBJ1-2 for the parts outside the CDR3, the full variable domain is EPEVTQTPSHQVTQMGQEVILRCVPISNHLYFYWYRQILGQKVEFLVSFYNNEISEKSEIFDDQFSVERPDGSNFTLKIRSTKLEDSAMYFCASSGQENYGYTFGSGTRLTVV.